These T cell receptor beta chains were read from a single sample in a study of identifying expanded T cells in peripheral blood. Assay used: immunoSEQ multiplex PCR; TCRdb lists only in-frame clones, some missing. Of 90,000 or so clones in the sample, roughly 86% were seen once. Source material: blood. The receptor set was obtained from a person between 18 and 75 years old in good health. Each CDR3 is given with its conserved first and last residue. A D gene is named only where the DNA matches it firmly.

j_call d_call v_call cdr3_aa
TRBJ2-1 - TRBV5-6 CASSLAGAENNEQFF
TRBJ1-1 - TRBV18 CASSPPLNSWGEGTEAFF
TRBJ2-3 - TRBV7-3 CASSPQGQPGADTQYF
TRBJ1-3 TRBD1 TRBV4-1 CASSQLQGRRNTIYF
TRBJ2-4 - TRBV5-4 CASSLGIDKNIQYF
TRBJ1-5 - TRBV5-6 CASSLAAGRGQPQHF
TRBJ1-4 - TRBV2 CASGGMANEKLFF
TRBJ1-6 - TRBV5-1 CASSRDVYSPLHF
TRBJ2-7 TRBD2 TRBV7-2 CASSARGGPYEQYF
TRBJ1-5 TRBD1 TRBV6-6 CASRDRAVSNQPQHF
TRBJ2-5 - TRBV19 CASSLGRGRLTQETQYF
TRBJ1-4 - TRBV5-1 CASSFRGRGEKLFF
TRBJ2-3 - TRBV6-5 CASYSNTDTQYF
TRBJ1-3 - TRBV19 CASSITGTGTGNTIYF
TRBJ1-2 - TRBV4-3 CASSQEGDGYTF
TRBJ1-2 - TRBV6-5 CASRGIRHGGYTF
TRBJ1-1 - TRBV30 CAWSRVNTEAFF
TRBJ2-7 TRBD2 TRBV7-6 CASSLGGEGEQYF
TRBJ1-4 TRBD1 TRBV5-6 CASSFPRDRGPGKLFF
TRBJ2-1 TRBD1 TRBV5-6 CASRRDRGAEQFF
TRBJ1-2 - TRBV10-3 CAISERGTVYGYTF
TRBJ2-7 - TRBV25-1 CASSLTSGLRNEQYF
TRBJ1-3 - TRBV6-5 CASKLSTGSGNTIYF
TRBJ2-5 TRBD2 TRBV2 CASSLRTSGGPTRTQYF
TRBJ2-7 - TRBV6-5 CASSRPRDSTYEQYF
TRBJ2-7 - TRBV29-1 CSGGQRYEQYF
TRBJ2-3 - TRBV4-3 CASSQDPASSEPSTDTQYF
TRBJ1-2 - TRBV7-9 CASSLLTGGYTF
TRBJ1-2 - TRBV6-1 CASSERVGQNYGYTF
TRBJ1-1 - TRBV2 CASTSRDTNTEAFF
TRBJ1-2 - TRBV9 CASSTQPGPYAGYTF
TRBJ2-3 - TRBV18 CASSPPGSTDTQYF
TRBJ2-3 - TRBV29-1 CSPLGPGTDTQYF
TRBJ1-2 - TRBV7-9 CASSLVPGGYTF
TRBJ1-4 - TRBV11-1 CASSYSGTTNEKLFF
TRBJ1-1 - TRBV6-5 CASSYRNLLNTEAFF
TRBJ2-7 TRBD2 TRBV4-3 CASSPGTSGAYEQYF
TRBJ1-4 - TRBV5-1 CASSPDSFNEKLFF
TRBJ2-2 - TRBV30 CAWKYQGGELFF
TRBJ1-6 - TRBV30 CAWSEGAHSPLHF
TRBJ1-1 - TRBV6-6 CASSLAASGTEAFF
TRBJ2-7 - TRBV5-6 CASSRRYEQYF
TRBJ1-1 - TRBV19 CASSLRGQSRATEAFF
TRBJ2-5 - TRBV4-1 CASSQDSLYQETQYF
TRBJ2-7 - TRBV29-1 CSVGMQSYEQYF
TRBJ2-5 - TRBV9 CASSVGSPTLETQYF
TRBJ1-2 - TRBV4-3 CASSQQWDPANYGYTF
TRBJ2-7 - TRBV7-2 CASSFRSGGYEQYF
TRBJ2-7 - TRBV2 CASSESGNYEQYF
TRBJ1-2 - TRBV5-1 CASSFQGANYGYTF